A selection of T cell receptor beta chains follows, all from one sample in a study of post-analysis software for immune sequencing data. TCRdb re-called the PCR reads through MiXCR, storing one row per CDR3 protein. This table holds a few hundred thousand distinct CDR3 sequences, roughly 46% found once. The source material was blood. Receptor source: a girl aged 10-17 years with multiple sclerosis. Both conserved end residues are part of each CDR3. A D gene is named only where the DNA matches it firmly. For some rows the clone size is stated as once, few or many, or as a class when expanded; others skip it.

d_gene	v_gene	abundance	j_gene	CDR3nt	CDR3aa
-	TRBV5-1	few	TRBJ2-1	TGCGCCAGCAGCTTGCCCGGTCGTAGTGAGCAGTTCTTC	CASSLPGRSEQFF
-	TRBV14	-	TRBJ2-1	TGTGCCAGCAGCCAGCGTCCACTTGAAGAGGGGCAGTTCTTC	CASSQRPLEEGQFF
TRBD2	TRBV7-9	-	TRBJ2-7	TGTGCCAGCAGCCCGGGACTAGCGGGAGCGGGACCGACCTACGAGCAGTACTTC	CASSPGLAGAGPTYEQYF
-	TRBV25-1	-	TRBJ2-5	TGTGCCAGCAGTGAGTCTGGGTCTGAGACCCAGTACTTC	CASSESGSETQYF
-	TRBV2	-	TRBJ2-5	TGTGCCAGCAGTGTCGGGGGCGGGACCCAGTACTTC	CASSVGGGTQYF
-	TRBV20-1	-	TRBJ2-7	TGCAGTGCTTCCCGGGACAACTCCTACGAGCAGTACTTC	CSASRDNSYEQYF
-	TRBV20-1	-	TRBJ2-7	TGCAGTGCGCCCGCGTTCGGCGAGCAGTACTTC	CSAPAFGEQYF
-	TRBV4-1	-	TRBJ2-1	TGCGCCAGCAGCCTCGAGAACTATGAGCAGTTCTTC	CASSLENYEQFF
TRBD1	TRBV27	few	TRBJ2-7	TGTGCCAGCAGCCCCCAGACAGGGGGTGCATACGAGCAGTACTTC	CASSPQTGGAYEQYF
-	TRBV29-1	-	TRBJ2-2	TGCAGCGTTGATTACACCGGGGAGCTGTTTTTT	CSVDYTGELFF
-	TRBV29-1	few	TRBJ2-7	TGCAGCGTATCCATAAGCTCCTACGAGCAGTACTTC	CSVSISSYEQYF
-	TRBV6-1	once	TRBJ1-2	TGTGCCAGCGAACCACCCAACCGGAACTATGGCTACACCTTC	CASEPPNRNYGYTF
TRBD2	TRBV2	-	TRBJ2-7	TGTGCCAGCAGGTTGGGACTAGCGGGGGGCGAGCAGTACTTC	CASRLGLAGGEQYF
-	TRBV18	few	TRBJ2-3	TGTGCCAGCTCCTACATGAAGGATATTCGTAGCACAGATACGCAGTATTTT	CASSYMKDIRSTDTQYF
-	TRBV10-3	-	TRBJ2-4	TGTGCCATCAGTGAAACGGCAGCCACCCCAGAGGACATTCAGTACTTC	CAISETAATPEDIQYF
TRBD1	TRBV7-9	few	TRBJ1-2	TGTGCCAGCAGCTTTGACAGGGCGGTCTATGGCTACACCTTC	CASSFDRAVYGYTF
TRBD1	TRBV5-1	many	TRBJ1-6	TGCGCCAGCAGCCCGGGACAGCGGAATTCACCCCTCCACTTT	CASSPGQRNSPLHF
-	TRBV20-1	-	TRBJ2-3	TGCAGTGCTAGAGATGCGCGAGATACGCAGTATTTT	CSARDARDTQYF
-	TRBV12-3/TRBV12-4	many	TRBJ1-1	TGTGCCAGCAGTTCCGGGCTGAACACTGAAGCTTTCTTT	CASSSGLNTEAFF
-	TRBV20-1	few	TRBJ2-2	TGCAGTGCCCAGTGGGGTCAGGGCACCGGGGAGCTGTTTTTT	CSAQWGQGTGELFF
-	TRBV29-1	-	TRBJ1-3	TGCAGCGTTGACAGAACCTCTGGAAACACCATATATTTT	CSVDRTSGNTIYF
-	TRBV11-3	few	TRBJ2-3	TGTGCCAGCAGCTTATCGACTCCCTCAGATACGCAGTATTTT	CASSLSTPSDTQYF